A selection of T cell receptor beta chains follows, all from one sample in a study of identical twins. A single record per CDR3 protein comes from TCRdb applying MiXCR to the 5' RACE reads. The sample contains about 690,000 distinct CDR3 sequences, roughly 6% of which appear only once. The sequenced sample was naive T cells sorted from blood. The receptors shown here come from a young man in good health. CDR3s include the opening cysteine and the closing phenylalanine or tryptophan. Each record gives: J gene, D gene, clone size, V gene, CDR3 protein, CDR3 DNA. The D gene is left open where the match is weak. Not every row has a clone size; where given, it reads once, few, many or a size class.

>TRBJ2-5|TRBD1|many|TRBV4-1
CASSQERDSQETQYF
TGCGCCAGCAGCCAAGAACGGGACAGCCAAGAGACCCAGTACTTC
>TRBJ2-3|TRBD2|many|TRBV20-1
CSAHSPGLAGHTQYF
TGCAGTGCGCACTCCCCAGGACTAGCGGGCCATACGCAGTATTTT
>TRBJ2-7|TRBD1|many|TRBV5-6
CASSQPDRNYEQYF
TGTGCCAGCAGCCAGCCGGACAGGAACTACGAGCAGTACTTC
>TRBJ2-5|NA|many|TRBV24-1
CATSRDTGETQYF
TGTGCCACCTCCCGGGACACCGGGGAGACCCAGTACTTC
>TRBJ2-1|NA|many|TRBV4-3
CASSQKVRGLSYNEQFF
TGCGCCAGCAGCCAAAAGGTCCGGGGGCTCTCCTACAATGAGCAGTTCTTC
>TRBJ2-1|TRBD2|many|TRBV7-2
CASSPYLKREDYNEQFF
TGTGCCAGCAGCCCCTACCTGAAGCGGGAGGATTACAATGAGCAGTTCTTC
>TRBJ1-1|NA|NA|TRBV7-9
CASTHHNTEAFF
TGTGCCAGCACCCACCACAACACTGAAGCTTTCTTT
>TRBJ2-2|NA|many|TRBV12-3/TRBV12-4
CASSLSGAGTTGELFF
TGTGCCAGCAGTTTATCAGGGGCTGGAACCACCGGGGAGCTGTTTTTT
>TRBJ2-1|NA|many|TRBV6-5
CASSYSRRVEQFF
TGTGCCAGCAGTTACTCTAGACGGGTGGAGCAGTTCTTC
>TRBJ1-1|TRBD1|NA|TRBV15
CATSRDRGGRTEAFF
TGTGCCACCAGCAGAGACAGGGGGGGTAGGACTGAAGCTTTCTTT
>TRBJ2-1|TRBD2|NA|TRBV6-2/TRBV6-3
CASSYSRSPSGEGGSYNEQFF
TGTGCCAGCAGTTACTCGCGTTCGCCTAGCGGGGAAGGGGGCTCCTACAATGAGCAGTTCTTC
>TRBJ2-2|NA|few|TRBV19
CASSILLSRANGGELFF
TGTGCCAGTAGTATACTCCTTAGCAGGGCAAATGGCGGGGAGCTGTTTTTT
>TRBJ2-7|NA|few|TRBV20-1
CSARLTQGPSSYEQYF
TGCAGTGCTAGATTGACACAGGGCCCTAGCTCCTACGAGCAGTACTTC